One sample yielded the 30 T cell receptor beta chains listed below, sequenced in a study of T-cell memory formation after mild COVID-19. In TCRdb, the 5' RACE reads were re-called with MiXCR into one record per CDR3 protein. The table lists approximately 340,000 distinct CDR3 sequences, approximately 13% of them singletons. The sample taken for sequencing was PBMCs or a T cell subset sorted from them (not recorded which). The source is a man in his late teens or twenties who had mild COVID-19 (a few samples of this study predate the infection). Cell type and time point are not known.

The rearrangement joins TRBV7-9 to TRBJ1-1; 8 bases agree with TRBD1. With V trimmed by 6 bases and J by 3 bases, 12 bases remained unmatched. The CDR3 length is 16 residues. Germline V gene sequence: CDR1 SEHNR, CDR2 FQNEAQ (reference sequence). The CDR3 sequence: CASRSRTGFPHTEAFF. CDR3 nucleotide sequence: TGTGCCAGCAGGAGTCGGACAGGGTTTCCTCACACTGAAGCTTTCTTT.

The rearrangement links TRBV28 to TRBJ2-5; 7 nucleotides agree with TRBD1. Germline CDR1 and CDR2: MDHEN and SYDVKM. J gave up 5 bases and V 8 bases, and 8 bases lay outside the gene matches. This CDR3 region has 13 residues. CDR3 region: CASGGQAEETQYF. The CDR3, as DNA: TGTGCCAGCGGCGGACAGGCTGAGGAGACCCAGTACTTC.

The CDR3 is CASTARDRQNTEAFF. The CDR3, as DNA: TGTGCCAGCACCGCTCGGGACAGGCAGAACACTGAAGCTTTCTTT. V usage is TRBV5-4 and J usage is TRBJ1-1, with 8 bases fitting TRBD1. The ends lost 6 bases at V and 1 base at J; junction bases unmatched: 8. The CDR3 sequence is 15 residues long. Germline lookup yields CDR1 SGHNT and CDR2 YYREEE (reference sequence).

This clonotype has only one observation. The rearrangement links TRBV2 to TRBJ2-5, with unresolved D. Trimming removed 9 bases at V and 0 bases at J, with 14 bases between. CDR3 length: 14 residues. Germline-derived CDR1 and CDR2 are SNHLY and FYNNEI. CDR3 residues: CARGVGRDQETQYF. CDR3 sequence (DNA): TGTGCCAGGGGTGTTGGAAGGGACCAAGAGACCCAGTACTTC.

The V and J genes are TRBV30 and TRBJ1-1, with D uncertain. Germline V gene lookup returns CDR1 GTSNPN and CDR2 SVGIG (reference sequence). The V end was cut by 0 bases, the J end by 2 bases, with 7 bases between. This CDR3 is built from 13 residues. Written as DNA, the CDR3 is TGTGCCTGGAGTGTCGGCACCAACACTGAAGCTTTCTTT. Amino acids: CAWSVGTNTEAFF.

This clonotype was counted many times. The rearrangement links TRBV5-1 to TRBJ2-3; D is unclear. Germline assignment: CDR1 SGHRS and CDR2 YFSETQ. The CDR3 has 14 amino acids. With 0 bases removed from V and 0 bases from J, the gap between germline ends came to 5 bases. DNA of the CDR3: TGCGCCAGCAGCTTGGTTGAAAGCACAGATACGCAGTATTTT. This encodes CASSLVESTDTQYF.

This clonotype turned up a few times. The chain carries TRBV6-6 and TRBJ2-5; a weak D match, TRBD1 (6 bases). V was cut by 5 bases and J by 14 bases, with 15 bases left in between. The CDR3 runs 11 residues. Per the germline V gene, CDR1 is MNHNY and CDR2 is SVGAGI (reference sequence). The CDR3 bases are TGTGCCAGCAGTCAGGGGACCGAAGCCTACTTC. Protein: CASSQGTEAYF.

The chain joins TRBV29-1 to TRBJ1-1; D gene unclear. The V end lost 7 bases, the J end lost 5 bases, and 17 bases lay between the germline ends. Germline loops: CDR1 SQVTM, CDR2 ANQGSEA. The CDR3 spans 13 residues. CDR3 residues: CSGRAHGRTEAFF. The CDR3, as DNA: TGCAGCGGGAGGGCTCACGGGAGAACTGAAGCTTTCTTT.

On this clonotype: A much larger clonotype is one base distant, so this may be a read error. V is TRBV7-6 and J is TRBJ1-1; D gene unclear. Trimming removed 1 base at V and 0 bases at J, with 6 bases between. There are 14 residues in the CDR3. CDR1 SGHVS and CDR2 FNYEAQ come from the germline V gene. The CDR3 loop is CASSLGLMNTEAFF. CDR3 in DNA: TGTGCCAGCAGCTTAGGACTGATGAACACTGAAGCTTTCTTT.

The chain links TRBV20-1 to TRBJ2-7, with TRBD2 as a possible D gene (7 bases). The CDR3 contains 15 residues. The germline V and J ends were trimmed by 4 bases and 7 bases, with 23 bases remaining between them. CDR1 is DFQATT and CDR2 is SNEGSKA in the germline V gene (reference sequence). The CDR3 sequence is CSAKLGGLPHREQYF. CDR3 nucleotide sequence: TGCAGTGCTAAGTTGGGGGGGCTTCCCCATCGGGAGCAGTACTTC.

The chain couples TRBV7-9 to TRBJ2-1; 8 nucleotides match TRBD2. The length of the CDR3 is 15 residues. With V trimmed by 5 bases and J by 6 bases, 9 bases remained unmatched. The germline V gene encodes CDR1 SEHNR and CDR2 FQNEAQ (reference sequence). CDR3 bases: TGTGCCAGCAGCGAGGGGGGGACTAGAGGCAATGAGCAGTTCTTC. As protein: CASSEGGTRGNEQFF.

V is TRBV20-1 and J is TRBJ2-3; D is unclear. V was pared by 7 bases and J by 6 bases, with 20 bases between. Germline V gene sequence: CDR1 DFQATT, CDR2 SNEGSKA (reference sequence). The CDR3 runs to 14 residues. For the CDR3, the DNA is TGCAGTGGCCAGGTCCGTGGCGTCGGCGATACGCAGTATTTT. This gives the protein CSGQVRGVGDTQYF.

This clonotype was seen a few times. The V gene is TRBV7-8, the J gene TRBJ1-2; a weak D match, TRBD1 (6 bases). This CDR3 is 15 amino acids long. Germline V gene lookup returns CDR1 SGHVS and CDR2 FQNEAQ. Deletions cut 1 base from V and 2 bases from J, with 11 bases between. CDR3 amino acids: CASSLVGGGNYGYTF. CDR3 nucleotide sequence: TGTGCCAGCAGCTTAGTCGGGGGCGGGAACTATGGCTACACCTTC.

The chain carries TRBV5-5 and TRBJ1-5, with D tentatively TRBD1 (5 bases). V was clipped by 0 bases and J by 5 bases, with 9 bases between them. CDR3 length: 14 residues. Germline assignment: CDR1 SGHKS and CDR2 YYEKEE (reference sequence). The CDR3 nucleotides read TGTGCCAGCAGCTTGGGATGGGGGGATCAGCCCCAGCATTTT. Encoded protein: CASSLGWGDQPQHF.

The V and J genes are TRBV3-1 and TRBJ2-7; D is unclear. This CDR3 is built from 12 residues. Germline CDR1 and CDR2: LGHDT and YNNKEL (reference sequence). V gave up 1 base and J gave up 6 bases, with 7 bases separating them. DNA for the CDR3: TGTGCCAGCAGCCAAGTAAAGACCGAGCAGTACTTC. Amino acid sequence: CASSQVKTEQYF.

The chain is built from TRBV12-3 or TRBV12-4 and TRBJ1-2; no reliable D call. Trimming shortened V by 1 base and J by 3 bases, and 9 bases separated the two germline ends. The CDR3 is 14 residues long. For the CDR3, the DNA is TGTGCCAGCAGTTTAGGAGGGATGGACTATGGCTACACCTTC. Translation: CASSLGGMDYGYTF.

The chain links TRBV20-1 to TRBJ2-1; D unclear. Trimming took 7 bases from V and 5 from J, leaving 15 bases between them. The CDR3 consists of 13 residues. The germline CDR1 and CDR2 sequences are DFQATT and SNEGSKA (reference sequence). The CDR3 DNA sequence: TGCAGTGGGGTCCGGGCACCGAACAATGAGCAGTTCTTC. This translates into CSGVRAPNNEQFF.

The chain carries TRBV6-5 and TRBJ2-7, with a weak D call TRBD1 (6 bases). CDR3 length equals 13 residues. V gave up 8 bases and J gave up 2 bases, with 13 bases separating them. The V gene's germline CDR1 is MNHEY and CDR2 SVGAGI. DNA of the CDR3: TGTGCCAGCGGTAGACAGGCGCCCTACGAGCAGTACTTC. This codes for CASGRQAPYEQYF.

The V and J genes are TRBV9 and TRBJ2-7; unclear D gene. In germline, CDR1 is SGDLS, CDR2 YYNGEE. With 0 bases removed from V and 1 base from J, the gap between germline ends came to 5 bases. The CDR3 consists of 13 residues. The CDR3, as DNA: TGTGCCAGCAGCGTAGGGGAATCCTACGAGCAGTACTTC. Its translation: CASSVGESYEQYF.

This clonotype was observed at least ten times. The rearrangement joins TRBV7-6 to TRBJ1-1; the D is unclear. Germline lookup yields CDR1 SGHVS and CDR2 FNYEAQ. V lost 5 bases, J lost 1 base, and 23 bases lay in between. The CDR3 spans 18 residues. This CDR3 reads CASSPNVGVLRKNTEAFF. CDR3 in DNA: TGTGCCAGCAGCCCCAATGTCGGGGTCTTGAGAAAGAACACTGAAGCTTTCTTT.

V is TRBV4-2 and J is TRBJ1-1; D gene uncertain. V was pared by 0 bases and J by 5 bases, with 13 bases between. From germline, CDR1 is LGHNA and CDR2 YNFKEQ. This CDR3 has 15 amino acids. CDR3 loop: CASSQELALWTEAFF. The CDR3 DNA follows: TGTGCCAGCAGCCAAGAATTGGCGCTATGGACTGAAGCTTTCTTT.

This chain links TRBV6-5 with TRBJ2-1, with 7 bases fitting TRBD2. With 8 bases clipped from V and 9 bases from J, the junction kept 10 bases outside the gene matches. CDR3 length: 13 amino acids. Germline-derived CDR1 and CDR2 are MNHEY and SVGAGI. The CDR3, as DNA: TGTGCCAGCCGGCGTGAGCGGGGTTCTGAGCAGTTCTTC. It specifies CASRRERGSEQFF.

This clonotype turned up a few times. The chain employs TRBV27 and TRBJ2-7; 7 bases map to TRBD2. The germline V gene encodes CDR1 MNHEY and CDR2 SMNVEV (reference sequence). V was pared by 6 bases and J by 0 bases, with 8 bases of the junction left unmatched. This CDR3 spans 15 amino acids. CDR3 in DNA: TGTGCCAGCAGACCCACGGGACTATCCTCCTACGAGCAGTACTTC. Protein sequence: CASRPTGLSSYEQYF.

The genes are TRBV19 and TRBJ2-3; D not resolved. V was cut by 4 bases and J by 6 bases, with 8 bases left in between. The CDR3 totals 12 residues. Germline V gene data show CDR1 as LNHDA and CDR2 as SQIVND (reference sequence). The CDR3 sequence: CASSSLLDTQYF. The CDR3 DNA is TGTGCCAGTAGTAGCTTACTGGATACGCAGTATTTT.

This clonotype was seen at least ten times. The V call is TRBV18, the J call TRBJ2-3; D not resolved. This CDR3 is 12 amino acids long. Trimming left V 9 bases short and J 3 bases short, with 10 bases between. Germline V gene lookup returns CDR1 KGHSH and CDR2 LQKENI. CDR3 protein: CASRSWTDTQYF. Written as DNA, the CDR3 is TGTGCCAGTCGGAGTTGGACAGATACGCAGTATTTT.

This clonotype was seen only a few times. The rearrangement links TRBV10-1 to TRBJ2-5; perhaps TRBD1 as D (6 bases). Trimming removed 8 bases from V and 1 base from J, with 11 bases in between. CDR1 is WNHNN and CDR2 is SYGVQD in the germline V gene (reference sequence). The CDR3 is 13 amino acids. CDR3 nucleotides: TGCGCCAGCGTGGTGGACAGCCAAGAGACCCAGTACTTC. This codes for CASVVDSQETQYF.

J is TRBJ2-5 and V is TRBV7-9; the match to TRBD1 covers 9 bases. The germline V gene has CDR1 SEHNR and CDR2 FQNEAQ (reference sequence). This CDR3 is 14 amino acids long. V lost 5 bases to trimming and J lost 4 bases; unmatched junction nucleotides: 5. The CDR3 nucleotides read TGTGCCAGCAGCAATCGACAGGGGGGAGAGACCCAGTACTTC. Its protein is CASSNRQGGETQYF.

The chain joins TRBV15 to TRBJ2-3; D unresolved. The CDR3 loop spans 13 amino acids. Trimming pared 0 bases from V and 6 bases from J, leaving 7 bases between. Germline lookup yields CDR1 LNHNV and CDR2 YYDKDF (reference sequence). The CDR3 nucleotides read TGTGCCACCAGCAGAGATTTCACGGATACGCAGTATTTT. As protein: CATSRDFTDTQYF.

The chain is built from TRBV6-2 or TRBV6-3 and TRBJ1-1, with 7 nucleotides matching TRBD1. Unmatched junction bases numbered 13, after V lost 4 bases and J lost 11 bases. Germline V gives CDR1 MNHEY, CDR2 SVGEGT. The length of the CDR3 is 14 residues. CDR3 DNA sequence: TGTGCCAGCAGTTCCGGACAGGATCCCTTAGCGGCTTTCTTT. Its translation is CASSSGQDPLAAFF.

The CDR3 protein is CSVEPAAGDTQYF. The CDR3 coding sequence is TGCAGCGTTGAGCCAGCGGCTGGAGATACGCAGTATTTT. The rearrangement uses TRBV29-1 and TRBJ2-3, with D maybe TRBD2 (5 bases). The CDR3 is made up of 13 amino acids. V shed 3 bases and J shed 5 bases, with 12 bases lying between them. Germline CDR1 is SQVTM and CDR2 is ANQGSEA.